The next 22 T cell receptor beta chains were all read from a single sample in a study of regulatory T cells in long-lasting Graves disease. Documented time point: persistent/refractory GD, antithyroid drugs over 5 years with positive TRAb. The authors made the TCR library using RNA they extracted from PBMCs. Arm-PCR with iRepertoire HTBI primers amplified the CDR3 regions for these TCR beta libraries. From the multiplex PCR reads, TCRdb called clonotypes with MiXCR, one entry per CDR3 protein. The sample lists 400,000 or so distinct CDR3 sequences, around a quarter occurring once. The sequencing used peripheral blood mononuclear cells (PBMCs), collected when the disease was refractory, from a patient treated with antithyroid drugs. The receptor set was obtained from a female donor with Graves disease.

The rearrangement links TRBV28 to TRBJ1-2; possibly TRBD1 for D (5 bases). Deletions cut 6 bases from V and 3 bases from J, with 11 bases between. Germline-derived CDR1 and CDR2 are MDHEN and SYDVKM. This CDR3 has 13 amino acids. CDR3 DNA: TGTGCCAGCAGGCAGGGAGCTCACTATGGCTACACCTTC. Translation: CASRQGAHYGYTF.

The genes are TRBV6-5 and TRBJ1-6, with D possibly matching TRBD1 (5 bases). Between the trimmed V and J ends, which lost 4 bases and 7 bases, there was a span of 26 bases. Per germline, CDR1 MNHEY and CDR2 SVGAGI. The CDR3 contains 19 residues. The CDR3 is CASSFILIQGPKMNSPLHF. The CDR3 DNA reads TGTGCCAGCAGTTTCATCTTAATCCAGGGACCTAAGATGAATTCACCCCTCCACTTT.

This clonotype appeared a single time. The V and J genes are TRBV4-2 and TRBJ1-2, with D hard to call. V was cut by 0 bases and J by 2 bases, with 13 bases left in between. This CDR3 region has 16 residues. The germline gives CDR1 LGHNA, CDR2 YNFKEQ. The DNA for the CDR3 is TGTGCCAGCAGCCAAGATGGAGCAGGCCCCAACTATGGCTACACCTTC. Amino acid sequence: CASSQDGAGPNYGYTF.

This clonotype was found many times. Relative to the germline gene, one junction end is altered; a read error may explain this. CDR3 sequence: CASSEGAGYTYEQYF. The CDR3 DNA is TGTGCCAGCAGCGAAGGGGCGGGGTACACCTACGAGCAGTACTTC. The chain combines TRBV2 with TRBJ2-7; D possibly corresponds to TRBD2 (6 bases). In germline, CDR1 is SNHLY, CDR2 FYNNEI. The CDR3 is made up of 15 amino acids.

This clonotype was detected ten times or more. The DNA for the CDR3 is TGTGCCAGCAGTTCCGACAGGGGCAGTAGCCAGCCCCAGCATTTT. Amino acids: CASSSDRGSSQPQHF. The V call is TRBV28, the J call TRBJ1-5; 8 bases match TRBD1. In germline, CDR1 is MDHEN, CDR2 SYDVKM. The junction had 9 bases not matched to a gene; V was cut back by 4 bases and J by 7 bases. This CDR3 comprises 15 residues.

This clonotype came up many times. The gene calls are TRBV12-3 or TRBV12-4 and TRBJ1-5; D unclear. V was clipped by 5 bases and J by 1 base, with 12 bases between them. This CDR3 has 15 amino acids. CDR3 sequence (DNA): TGTGCCAGCAGTCCCCCCGTAGAGAGCAATCAGCCCCAGCATTTT. The encoded protein is CASSPPVESNQPQHF.

In this sample, this clonotype turned up many times. The chain recombines TRBV7-2 with TRBJ1-1; D is uncertain. Between the trimmed V and J ends, which lost 3 bases and 0 bases, there was a span of 5 bases. This CDR3 is built from 13 residues. Germline values: CDR1 SGHTA, CDR2 FQGNSA. The CDR3 region is CASSLHMNTEAFF. As DNA, the CDR3 is TGTGCCAGCAGCTTGCACATGAACACTGAAGCTTTCTTT.

This clonotype occurred a few times. V usage is TRBV14 and J usage is TRBJ2-5; 7 bases agree with TRBD2. The V gene end was trimmed by 5 bases and the J gene end by 2 bases; junction bases not matched to a gene: 5. The CDR3 has 14 amino acids. Germline V gene lookup returns CDR1 SGHDN and CDR2 FVKESK. CDR3 sequence: CASSFRDYQETQYF. Written as DNA, the CDR3 is TGTGCCAGCAGCTTCCGGGACTATCAAGAGACCCAGTACTTC.

There are many counts of this clonotype. The genes are TRBV20-1 and TRBJ1-2; D is undetermined. The CDR3 contains 12 residues. CDR1 DFQATT and CDR2 SNEGSKA come from the germline V gene (reference sequence). The germline V and J ends were trimmed by 1 base and 4 bases, with 7 bases remaining between them. CDR3 sequence reads: CSARAVLYGYTF. CDR3 DNA: TGCAGTGCTAGAGCGGTCCTCTATGGCTACACCTTC.

The chain couples TRBV28 to TRBJ1-2; D gene uncertain. V was pared by 5 bases and J by 2 bases, with 15 bases between. CDR1 is MDHEN, CDR2 SYDVKM, per germline. This CDR3 spans 15 amino acids. The CDR3 DNA reads TGTGCCAGCAGTATGTCGGGCAGTAGGAACTATGGCTACACCTTC. It yields the protein CASSMSGSRNYGYTF.

This rearrangement joins TRBV9 to TRBJ2-2, with D unclear. With 0 bases removed from V and 5 bases from J, the gap between germline ends came to 8 bases. The CDR3 consists of 14 residues. The germline gives CDR1 SGDLS, CDR2 YYNGEE. CDR3 loop: CASSVASSTGELFF. The CDR3 coding sequence is TGTGCCAGCAGCGTAGCATCCTCAACCGGGGAGCTGTTTTTT.

This clonotype was detected only a few times. This may come from a read error, since a much larger clone is one base off. The chain is built from TRBV29-1 and TRBJ2-5; D gene unclear. This CDR3 has 10 residues. V lost 4 bases and J lost 4, with 4 bases in between. Germline lookup yields CDR1 SQVTM and CDR2 ANQGSEA. The CDR3 nucleotides are TGCAGCGTTGGACGAGAGACCCAGTACTTC. Its translation: CSVGRETQYF.

Only a few counts were recorded for this clonotype. The CDR3 is CASGTSWGLEQYF. CDR3 DNA: TGTGCCAGCGGGACTAGCTGGGGTCTCGAGCAGTACTTC. The chain couples TRBV19 to TRBJ2-7; 9 nucleotides match TRBD2. Germline V gene data show CDR1 as LNHDA and CDR2 as SQIVND (reference sequence). Trimming took 9 bases from V and 6 from J; bases not matched to a gene: 9. This CDR3 region has 13 residues. The variable domain in full, completed from reference TRBV19 and TRBJ2-7, reads DGGITQSPKYLFRKEGQNVTLSCEQNLNHDAMYWYRQDPGQGLRLIYYSQIVNDFQKGDIAEGYSVSREKKESFPLTVTSAQKNPTAFYLCASGTSWGLEQYFGPGTRLTVT.

The DNA of the CDR3 is TGTGCCAGCAGCTTGGTGGGGACAGGGAATCAGCCCCAGCATTTT. This encodes CASSLVGTGNQPQHF. V and J are TRBV5-8 and TRBJ1-5; TRBD1 aligns across 9 bases. This CDR3 has 15 residues. Germline lookup yields CDR1 SGHTS and CDR2 YDEGEE. The J segment lost 4 bases and the V segment lost 0 bases, leaving 2 bases of the junction unmatched.

V and J are TRBV18 and TRBJ2-7; 7 bases map to TRBD2. This CDR3 region has 14 residues. Germline CDR1 and CDR2: KGHSH and LQKENI. Germline trimming cut 1 base from V and 3 bases from J; bases unmatched to any gene: 3. CDR3 protein: CASSPQREVYEQYF. In DNA, the CDR3 is TGTGCCAGCTCACCACAGCGGGAAGTCTACGAGCAGTACTTC.

This clonotype came up many times. The J gene is TRBJ2-6, the V gene TRBV19, with a weak D call TRBD1 (6 bases). V shed 3 bases and J shed 1 base, with 16 bases lying between them. The CDR3 is 18 residues long. Germline V gene sequence: CDR1 LNHDA, CDR2 SQIVND (reference sequence). The CDR3 nucleotides are TGTGCCAGTAGTATGGTCAGGGGTGGGAATTCTGGGGCCAACGTCCTGACTTTC. It codes for CASSMVRGGNSGANVLTF.

This clonotype was picked up many times. V usage is TRBV30 and J usage is TRBJ2-5; TRBD2 is a possible D gene (6 bases). Germline-derived CDR1 and CDR2 are GTSNPN and SVGIG (reference sequence). V gave up 8 bases and J gave up 5 bases, with 12 bases separating them. This CDR3 is 11 amino acids long. The chain's CDR3 is CATGVGETQYF. CDR3 nucleotide sequence: TGTGCCACGGGAGTTGGGGAGACCCAGTACTTC.

In this sample, this clonotype turned up many times. The chain joins TRBV7-2 to TRBJ2-5; 11 positions match TRBD2. Germline lookup yields CDR1 SGHTA and CDR2 FQGNSA. This CDR3 spans 15 amino acids. V trimming: 1 base; J trimming: 4 bases; junction bases outside the gene matches: 2. In nucleotides, the CDR3 is TGTGCCAGCAGCTTAGTAGCGGGAGGGGGAGAGACCCAGTACTTC. It specifies CASSLVAGGGETQYF. The full variable domain, its missing parts supplied by reference TRBV7-2 and TRBJ2-5, is GAGVSQSPSNKVTEKGKDVELRCDPISGHTALYWYRQSLGQGLEFLIYFQGNSAPDKSGLPSDRFSAERTGGSVSTLTIQRTQQEDSAVYLCASSLVAGGGETQYFGPGTRLLVL.

In this sample, this clonotype turned up many times. The rearrangement uses TRBV6-5 and TRBJ1-5, with D hard to call. This CDR3 is built from 13 residues. Germline values: CDR1 MNHEY, CDR2 SVGAGI. Trimming removed 0 bases at V and 7 bases at J, with 7 bases between. CDR3 region: CASSYSRRQPQHF. The CDR3 nucleotides are TGTGCCAGCAGTTACTCAAGGCGGCAGCCCCAGCATTTT.

This clonotype has just one count. A much larger clone is a single base away; this may be a read error. The rearrangement uses TRBV2 and TRBJ1-1, with D possibly being TRBD1 (5 bases). The ends were cut back, 5 bases at V and 10 bases at J, with 8 bases in the middle. This CDR3 has 10 amino acids. Looked up from germline, CDR1 is SNHLY and CDR2 is FYNNEI. Here the CDR3 reads CASSLRGAFF. CDR3 coding DNA: TGTGCCAGCAGTTTGAGGGGAGCTTTCTTT.

With respect to this clonotype: This could be a read error, since a much larger clone is one nucleotide away. V usage is TRBV12-3 or TRBV12-4 and J usage is TRBJ1-1; 8 nucleotides agree with TRBD1. J gave up 10 bases and V 7 bases, and 8 bases lay outside the gene matches. This CDR3 is 12 amino acids long. CDR3 coding DNA: TGTGCCAGCAAACCGGGACAGGTTTCAGCTTTCTTT. Translating it yields CASKPGQVSAFF.

This clonotype was recorded many times. The genes are TRBV7-2 and TRBJ1-5, with D perhaps TRBD1 (6 bases). Germline CDR1 is SGHTA and CDR2 is FQGNSA. This CDR3 region has 21 residues. V lost 5 bases to trimming and J lost 0 bases, with 29 bases between them. The CDR3 spells CASSAHPAGQLSRYSNQPQHF. The DNA of the CDR3 is TGTGCCAGCAGCGCCCATCCAGCGGGACAACTTAGTCGATATAGCAATCAGCCCCAGCATTTT.